This T cell receptor (beta chain) stems from a study of cytomegalovirus exposure and HLA in healthy donors. Germline CDR1 is MDHEN and CDR2 is SYDVKM. Deletions cut 6 bases from V and 0 bases from J, with 27 bases between. The CDR3 contains 20 residues. Study results and caveats: As was reported, the classifier diagnosed cytomegalovirus status with high specificity and sensitivity.

With regard to this clone: Its antigen remains unidentified.

TCRdb's copy holds only in-frame clones and misses some; the assay was immunoSEQ multiplex PCR. The sample contains 300,000 to 400,000 clones, 75% to 90% of which appear only once. The TCR was taken from a young woman in good health and CMV-seronegative. The V call is TRBV28, the J call TRBJ1-5; a possible D gene is TRBD1 (6 bases). The sample comprised PBMCs. The CDR3 loop reads CASSPRRDTNRGSSNQPQHF. The CDR3 DNA is TGTGCCAGCAGCCCCCGCCGGGACACAAACCGCGGGTCTAGCAATCAGCCCCAGCATTTT. Complete variable domain (other parts from reference TRBV28 and TRBJ1-5): DVKVTQSSRYLVKRTGEKVFLECVQDMDHENMFWYRQDPGLGLRLIYFSYDVKMKEKGDIPEGYSVSREKKERFSLILESASTNQTSMYLCASSPRRDTNRGSSNQPQHFGDGTRLSIL.